Below are 32 T cell receptor beta chains sequenced from a single sample in a study of CD8+CD57+ T cells in acquired aplastic anemia. Flow cytometry had shown expanded CD8+CD57+ cells in the patients chosen for sequencing. TCR beta VDJ and CDR3 profiling used genomic DNA as template. TCRdb processed the reads anew with MiXCR; each CDR3 protein has one entry. The sample includes under 500,000 distinct CDR3 sequences, over 25% of them seen just once. The sample comprised sorted CD4+, CD8+, or CD8+CD57+ T cells (not recorded which) from PBMCs. These receptors all come from a human donor with aplastic anemia.

Comments on this clonotype: A much bigger clone sits one base away, suggesting this may be a read error. J is TRBJ2-2 and V is TRBV29-1; the D gene is possibly TRBD2 (5 bases). The V and J ends lost 6 bases and 4 bases respectively, with 12 bases between them. This CDR3 has 13 residues. The germline CDR1 and CDR2 sequences are SQVTM and ANQGSEA. The CDR3 coding sequence is TGCAGCGTGGACTGGAGGAGCACCGGGGAGCTGTTTTTT. Its translation: CSVDWRSTGELFF.

There are a few counts of this clonotype. The V call is TRBV7-2, the J call TRBJ2-7; perhaps TRBD1 as D (5 bases). Trimming shortened V by 5 bases and J by 0 bases, and 14 bases separated the two germline ends. Germline V lookup: CDR1 SGHTA, CDR2 FQGNSA. This CDR3 is built from 15 residues. The CDR3 spells CASSPQGQISYEQYF. The CDR3 bases are TGTGCCAGCAGCCCCCAGGGCCAGATCTCCTACGAGCAGTACTTC. Looking up the rest from reference TRBV7-2 and TRBJ2-7 gives the full variable domain: GAGVSQSPSNKVTEKGKDVELRCDPISGHTALYWYRQSLGQGLEFLIYFQGNSAPDKSGLPSDRFSAERTGGSVSTLTIQRTQQEDSAVYLCASSPQGQISYEQYFGPGTRLTVT.

This clonotype occurred many times. The rearrangement joins TRBV5-5 to TRBJ1-6, with D possibly being TRBD1 (6 bases). Trimming cost V 1 base and J 10 bases, with 12 bases left between them. Germline CDR1 is SGHKS and CDR2 is YYEKEE (reference sequence). CDR3 length equals 14 residues. The CDR3 DNA reads TGTGCCAGCAGCTTGACAGGGTGGGTCTCACCCCTCCACTTT. Protein product: CASSLTGWVSPLHF.

Ten or more counts support this clonotype. The chain has TRBV25-1 and TRBJ1-6, with TRBD1 matching 7 bases. The CDR3 runs to 14 residues. Per the germline V gene, CDR1 is MGHDK and CDR2 is SYGVNS. V shed 4 bases and J 8 bases; nucleotides not matched to a gene: 5. CDR3 DNA sequence: TGTGCCAGCAGTGGGGACAGTTCTGATTCACCCCTCCACTTT. Translating it yields CASSGDSSDSPLHF.

This clonotype came up many times. The V and J genes are TRBV19 and TRBJ2-1; TRBD2 aligns across 13 bases. V lost 3 bases to trimming and J lost 6 bases; unmatched junction nucleotides: 2. CDR3 length: 15 amino acids. Germline-derived CDR1 and CDR2 are LNHDA and SQIVND (reference sequence). CDR3 amino acids: CASSITSGRGNEQFF. DNA of the CDR3: TGTGCCAGTAGTATCACTAGCGGGAGGGGCAATGAGCAGTTCTTC.

The chain links TRBV6-1 to TRBJ1-5; 8 nucleotides agree with TRBD1. The trim removed 8 bases at V and 1 base at J, leaving 10 bases unmatched. The germline CDR1 and CDR2 sequences are MNHNS and SASEGT. This CDR3 has 16 amino acids. The CDR3 reads CASGRDRPVSNQPQHF. The CDR3 DNA follows: TGTGCCAGCGGTAGGGACAGGCCGGTAAGCAATCAGCCCCAGCATTTT.

This clonotype was picked up a small number of times. This rearrangement joins TRBV7-3 to TRBJ1-2, with 11 bases that match TRBD1. In germline, CDR1 is SGHTA, CDR2 FQGTGA. V lost 5 bases, J lost 4 bases, and 3 bases stayed unmatched. The CDR3 runs to 14 residues. CDR3 sequence reads: CASSPGQGVYGYTF. In DNA, the CDR3 is TGTGCCAGCAGCCCGGGACAGGGGGTCTATGGCTACACCTTC.

As concerns this clonotype: A read error may produce the germline difference seen at one junction end. The gene calls are TRBV10-3 and TRBJ1-5, with D uncertain. Germline CDR1 ENHRY, CDR2 SYGVKD. CDR3 length: 16 amino acids. The CDR3 sequence is CASSDPGVGLVGSQHF. CDR3 nucleotide sequence: TGTGCCAGCAGTGATCCCGGCGTGGGGTTGGTGGGTTCCCAGCATTTT.

This clonotype showed up just a few times. This chain uses TRBV20-1 with TRBJ2-5, with 8 nucleotides matching TRBD2. There are 15 residues in the CDR3. Germline V lookup: CDR1 DFQATT, CDR2 SNEGSKA (reference sequence). V lost 3 bases, J lost 2 bases, and 8 bases stayed unmatched. The CDR3 DNA follows: TGCAGTGCTAGGGGACCGGGACTAGGGCAAGAGACCCAGTACTTC. This encodes CSARGPGLGQETQYF.

This clonotype was observed a few times. The genes are TRBV25-1 and TRBJ2-3; no firm D call. V was shortened by 5 bases and J by 1 base, with 13 bases between the two germline ends. The germline gives CDR1 MGHDK, CDR2 SYGVNS. CDR3 length: 15 amino acids. This CDR3 reads CASSLKWPGTDTQYF. The CDR3 DNA is TGTGCCAGCAGTTTAAAGTGGCCAGGCACAGATACGCAGTATTTT.

At least ten counts were recorded for this clonotype. The V gene is TRBV10-3, the J gene TRBJ2-7, with 9 bases matching TRBD1. The trim removed 10 bases at V and 5 bases at J, leaving 6 bases unmatched. The CDR3 extends over 12 amino acids. Germline CDR1 ENHRY, CDR2 SYGVKD. DNA for the CDR3: TGTGCCACTAGGGACAGGGCCAACGAGCAGTACTTC. Translating it yields CATRDRANEQYF.

This chain links TRBV5-1 with TRBJ1-4; D call uncertain. Trimming cost V 0 bases and J 3 bases, with 15 bases left between them. Germline V gene sequence: CDR1 SGHRS, CDR2 YFSETQ. CDR3 size: 17 residues. The CDR3 nucleotides are TGCGCCAGCAGCTTGGGAGGAAGAGTCAGACCTAATGAAAAACTGTTTTTT. Protein sequence: CASSLGGRVRPNEKLFF.

To note about this clonotype: This may arise from a read error, as a much more abundant clone is one base away. V and J are TRBV7-2 and TRBJ1-2; no definite D call. Germline-derived CDR1 and CDR2 are SGHTA and FQGNSA. Trimming took off 5 bases at V and 2 bases at J, with 12 bases between the two ends. The CDR3 is 14 residues long. The CDR3 protein is CASSPGPQNYGYTF. The CDR3 bases are TGTGCCAGCAGCCCCGGCCCCCAGAACTATGGCTACACCTTC.

As concerns this clonotype: Being one base from a much bigger clone, this may be a read error. The chain joins TRBV20-1 to TRBJ2-7; D not resolved. Germline-derived CDR1 and CDR2 are DFQATT and SNEGSKA (reference sequence). The V end lost 3 bases, the J end lost 0 bases, and 15 bases lay between the germline ends. The CDR3 runs 15 residues. The CDR3 DNA follows: TGCAGTGCTAGTGAATCCAGTTCTATCTCCTACGAGCAGTACTTC. This gives the protein CSASESSSISYEQYF.

A single count supports this clonotype. The V and J genes are TRBV12-3 or TRBV12-4 and TRBJ2-3; no firm D call. With 1 base removed from V and 0 bases from J, the gap between germline ends came to 11 bases. The CDR3 covers 16 residues. In DNA form, the CDR3 reads TGTGCCAGCAGTTTAGGGCGGAGAGCTAGCACAGATACGCAGTATTTT. This codes for CASSLGRRASTDTQYF.

This clonotype was seen only a few times. The chain links TRBV20-1 to TRBJ1-2; D might be TRBD1 (5 bases). Per the germline V gene, CDR1 is DFQATT and CDR2 is SNEGSKA (reference sequence). The CDR3 spans 19 residues. V was clipped by 1 base and J by 1 base, with 25 bases between them. The CDR3 loop is CSARVYATRDRKINYGYTF. CDR3 coding DNA: TGCAGTGCTAGAGTTTACGCCACCCGGGACCGGAAGATTAACTATGGCTACACCTTC.

The V and J genes are TRBV10-1 and TRBJ2-7; the match to TRBD2 covers 8 bases. After removal of 6 bases from V and 4 bases from J, the junction contained 14 bases not matched to a gene. CDR3 length equals 16 residues. Germline V gene sequence: CDR1 WNHNN, CDR2 SYGVQD (reference sequence). The CDR3 here is CASRSNPGLVIYEQYF. CDR3 nucleotides: TGCGCCAGCAGATCCAATCCGGGACTAGTTATTTACGAGCAGTACTTC.

On this clonotype itself: One junction end disagrees with the germline gene, perhaps due to a read error. The DNA for the CDR3 is TGTGCCAGCAGTTTAGGTTTGGGGCAATTCATCTTT. It yields the protein CASSLGLGQFIF. The rearrangement links TRBV12-3 or TRBV12-4 to TRBJ1-3; a weak D match, TRBD1 (5 bases). This CDR3 is 12 amino acids long.

The table lists this clonotype with many counts. This chain joins TRBV7-8 and TRBJ2-5; 8 nucleotides agree with TRBD2. The V segment lost 1 base and the J segment 4 bases; nucleotides outside the gene matches: 5. CDR1 SGHVS and CDR2 FQNEAQ come from the germline V gene. This CDR3 has 15 residues. The CDR3 region is CASSLEGTSGETQYF. DNA for the CDR3: TGTGCCAGCAGCTTAGAGGGGACTAGTGGAGAGACCCAGTACTTC.

Many counts were recorded for this clonotype. The chain employs TRBV6-6 and TRBJ1-2; the D gene is possibly TRBD1 (5 bases). CDR3 length: 15 residues. V was trimmed by 0 bases and J by 9 bases, leaving 17 bases between them. CDR1 is MNHNY and CDR2 is SVGAGI in the germline V gene (reference sequence). This CDR3 is CASSYSDTGGMSYTF. In DNA, the CDR3 is TGTGCCAGCAGTTACTCCGATACCGGGGGGATGAGCTACACCTTC.

The chain carries TRBV5-1 and TRBJ2-3; 8 bases are shared with TRBD1. CDR1 is SGHRS and CDR2 is YFSETQ in the germline V gene. This CDR3 region has 13 residues. Losses at the gene ends were 2 bases for V and 5 bases for J; bases not matched to a gene: 1. CDR3 in DNA: TGCGCCAGCAGCTTAGGACAGGGAGATACGCAGTATTTT. This translates into CASSLGQGDTQYF.

The V call is TRBV20-1, the J call TRBJ2-7; maybe TRBD2 (7 bases). Germline loops: CDR1 DFQATT, CDR2 SNEGSKA (reference sequence). The CDR3 length is 15 residues. Between the trimmed V and J ends, which lost 1 base and 3 bases, there was a span of 16 bases. The DNA for the CDR3 is TGCAGTGCTAGAGTTCATCGGGGGGCGGGCTACGAGCAGTACTTC. This gives the protein CSARVHRGAGYEQYF.

V is TRBV3-1 and J is TRBJ2-7, with D possibly matching TRBD2 (5 bases). CDR1 LGHDT and CDR2 YNNKEL come from the germline V gene (reference sequence). The CDR3 loop spans 14 amino acids. V lost 6 bases and J 2 bases, leaving 14 bases between the germline ends. The CDR3 DNA reads as TGTGCCAGCAGTGACACCTCTAGCCCCTACGAGCAGTACTTC. Amino acid sequence: CASSDTSSPYEQYF.

The chain uses TRBV4-3 and TRBJ2-7; 10 bases line up with TRBD2. CDR1 and CDR2 from the germline V gene are LGHNA and YSLEER. The V segment lost 0 bases and the J segment 1 base; nucleotides outside the gene matches: 6. The CDR3 has 17 amino acids. The CDR3 sequence is CASSQDGSGRGSYEQYF. CDR3 nucleotide sequence: TGCGCCAGCAGCCAAGATGGGAGCGGGAGGGGGTCCTACGAGCAGTACTTC.

This clonotype has at least ten counts. V usage is TRBV28 and J usage is TRBJ1-6; tentatively, D is TRBD1 (5 bases). This CDR3 is 18 amino acids long. Germline CDR1 and CDR2: MDHEN and SYDVKM. V dropped 2 bases and J dropped 10 bases, with 24 bases sitting between them. CDR3 in amino acids: CASSLGGSTGPITSPLHF. CDR3 in DNA: TGTGCCAGCAGTTTAGGTGGGTCTACAGGCCCAATTACCTCACCCCTCCACTTT. Full variable domain (rest looked up from reference TRBV28 and TRBJ1-6): DVKVTQSSRYLVKRTGEKVFLECVQDMDHENMFWYRQDPGLGLRLIYFSYDVKMKEKGDIPEGYSVSREKKERFSLILESASTNQTSMYLCASSLGGSTGPITSPLHFGNGTRLTVT.

The genes are TRBV19 and TRBJ2-7, with D perhaps TRBD2 (7 bases). Trimming left V 4 bases short and J 3 bases short, with 16 bases between. The germline CDR1 and CDR2 sequences are LNHDA and SQIVND (reference sequence). The CDR3 totals 15 residues. The CDR3 sequence is CASSTEGGLSYEQYF. The CDR3 DNA follows: TGTGCCAGTAGTACAGAGGGGGGGCTGAGCTACGAGCAGTACTTC.

This clonotype was seen at least ten times. CDR3 loop: CSARVQYNSPLHF. The CDR3 DNA reads TGCAGTGCTAGAGTGCAGTATAATTCACCCCTCCACTTT. V gene TRBV20-1 combines with J gene TRBJ1-6; D remains unclear. The V and J ends lost 1 base and 4 bases respectively, with 5 bases between them. The CDR3 spans 13 residues. Germline-derived CDR1 and CDR2 are DFQATT and SNEGSKA (reference sequence).

The genes are TRBV7-6 and TRBJ2-3, with D perhaps TRBD1 (5 bases). This CDR3 comprises 16 residues. The V end lost 0 bases, the J end lost 2 bases, and 12 bases lay between the germline ends. Germline CDR1 is SGHVS and CDR2 is FNYEAQ. CDR3 DNA sequence: TGTGCCAGCAGCTTAGCTAGCAGGGAACTCACAGATACGCAGTATTTT. Encoded protein: CASSLASRELTDTQYF.

V is TRBV6-1 and J is TRBJ1-5; TRBD1 aligns across 8 bases. V lost 4 bases, J lost 5 bases, and 7 bases stayed unmatched. This CDR3 is built from 15 residues. Germline V gene sequence: CDR1 MNHNS, CDR2 SASEGT. CDR3 DNA: TGTGCCAGCAGTGCAGGACAGGGAAATTATCAGCCCCAGCATTTT. Translated: CASSAGQGNYQPQHF.

The chain carries TRBV20-1 and TRBJ2-3; perhaps TRBD2 as D (5 bases). The CDR3 is made up of 14 amino acids. Trimming left V 5 bases short and J 2 bases short, with 14 bases between. Germline CDR1 reads DFQATT; CDR2 reads SNEGSKA (reference sequence). CDR3 residues: CSAPFRGTTDTQYF. The CDR3 nucleotides read TGCAGTGCTCCCTTCCGGGGAACCACAGATACGCAGTATTTT.

The gene calls are TRBV7-7 and TRBJ1-6, with D perhaps TRBD1 (5 bases). CDR3 length: 13 residues. Germline-derived CDR1 and CDR2 are SSHAT and FNYEAQ (reference sequence). The CDR3 sequence is CASPTQGRSPLHF. As DNA, the CDR3 is TGTGCTAGTCCAACTCAGGGACGTTCACCCCTCCACTTT.

J is TRBJ2-1 and V is TRBV19; 13 nucleotides align to TRBD2. Looked up from germline, CDR1 is LNHDA and CDR2 is SQIVND (reference sequence). V was pared by 4 bases and J by 5 bases, with 2 bases of the junction left unmatched. This CDR3 has 15 amino acids. CDR3 amino acids: CASSRTSGGNNEQFF. CDR3 bases: TGTGCCAGTAGTAGGACTAGCGGGGGTAACAATGAGCAGTTCTTC.